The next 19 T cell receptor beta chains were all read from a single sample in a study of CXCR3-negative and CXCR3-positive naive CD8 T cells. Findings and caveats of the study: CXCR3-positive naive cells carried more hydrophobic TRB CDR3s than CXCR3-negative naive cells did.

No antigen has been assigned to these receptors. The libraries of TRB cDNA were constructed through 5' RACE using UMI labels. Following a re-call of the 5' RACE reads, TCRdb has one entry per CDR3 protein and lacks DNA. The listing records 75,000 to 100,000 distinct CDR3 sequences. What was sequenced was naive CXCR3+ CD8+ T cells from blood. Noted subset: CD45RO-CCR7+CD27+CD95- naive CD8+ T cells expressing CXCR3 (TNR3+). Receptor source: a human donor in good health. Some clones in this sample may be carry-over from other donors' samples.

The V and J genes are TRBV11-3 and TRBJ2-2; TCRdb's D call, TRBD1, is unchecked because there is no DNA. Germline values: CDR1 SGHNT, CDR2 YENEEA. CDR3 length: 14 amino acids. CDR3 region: CASEDRDNTGELFF.

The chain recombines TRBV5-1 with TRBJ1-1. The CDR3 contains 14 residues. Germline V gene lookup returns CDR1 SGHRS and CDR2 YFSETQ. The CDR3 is CASSSLVQNTEAFF.

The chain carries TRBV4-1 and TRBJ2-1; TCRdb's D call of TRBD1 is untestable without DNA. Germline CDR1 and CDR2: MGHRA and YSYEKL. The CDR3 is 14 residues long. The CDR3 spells CASSQGDSFNEQFF.

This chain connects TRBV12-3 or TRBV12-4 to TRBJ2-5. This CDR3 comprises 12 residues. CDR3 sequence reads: CASSPLRETQYF.

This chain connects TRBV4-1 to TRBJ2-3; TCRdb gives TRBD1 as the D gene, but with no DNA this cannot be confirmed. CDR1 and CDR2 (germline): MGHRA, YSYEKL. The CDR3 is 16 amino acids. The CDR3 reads CASSRSPGPSTDTQYF.

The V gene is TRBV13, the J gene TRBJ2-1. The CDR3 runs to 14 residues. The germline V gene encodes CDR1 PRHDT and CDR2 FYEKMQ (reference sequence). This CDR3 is CASSLRLDVNEQFF.

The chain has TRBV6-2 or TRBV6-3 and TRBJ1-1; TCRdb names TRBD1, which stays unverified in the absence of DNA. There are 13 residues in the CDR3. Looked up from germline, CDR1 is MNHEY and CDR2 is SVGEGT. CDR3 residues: CASSLGQGTEAFF.

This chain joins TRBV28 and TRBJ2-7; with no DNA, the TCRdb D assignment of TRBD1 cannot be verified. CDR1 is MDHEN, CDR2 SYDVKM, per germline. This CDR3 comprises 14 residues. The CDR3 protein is CASSLWDRRDEQYF.

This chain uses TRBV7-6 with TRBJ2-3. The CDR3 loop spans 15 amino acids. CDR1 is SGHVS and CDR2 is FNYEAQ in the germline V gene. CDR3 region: CASSFRVEDTDTQYF.

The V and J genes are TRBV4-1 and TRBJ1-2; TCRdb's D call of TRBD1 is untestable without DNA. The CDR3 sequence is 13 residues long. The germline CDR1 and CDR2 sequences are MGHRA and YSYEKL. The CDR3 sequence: CVSSPGPSYGYTF.

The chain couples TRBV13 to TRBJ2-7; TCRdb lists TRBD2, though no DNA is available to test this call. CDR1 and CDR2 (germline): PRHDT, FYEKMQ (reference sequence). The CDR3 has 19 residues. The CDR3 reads CASSDSRLAGTLHTDEQYF. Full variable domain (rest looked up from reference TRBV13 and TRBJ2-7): AAGVIQSPRHLIKEKRETATLKCYPIPRHDTVYWYQQGPGQDPQFLISFYEKMQSDKGSIPDRFSAQQFSDYHSELNMSSLELGDSALYFCASSDSRLAGTLHTDEQYFGPGTRLTVT.

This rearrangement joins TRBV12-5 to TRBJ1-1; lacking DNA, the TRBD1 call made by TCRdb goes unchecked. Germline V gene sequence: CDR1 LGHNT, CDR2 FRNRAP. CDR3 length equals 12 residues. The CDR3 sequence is CASGLQGTEAFF.

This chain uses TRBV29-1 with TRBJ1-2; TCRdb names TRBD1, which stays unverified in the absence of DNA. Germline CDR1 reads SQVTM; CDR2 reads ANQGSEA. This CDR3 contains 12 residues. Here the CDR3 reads CSVEARAYGYTF.

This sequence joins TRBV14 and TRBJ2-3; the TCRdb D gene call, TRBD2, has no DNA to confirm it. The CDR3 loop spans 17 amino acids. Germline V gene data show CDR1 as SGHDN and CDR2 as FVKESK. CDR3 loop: CASSQQTLSGGTDTQYF.

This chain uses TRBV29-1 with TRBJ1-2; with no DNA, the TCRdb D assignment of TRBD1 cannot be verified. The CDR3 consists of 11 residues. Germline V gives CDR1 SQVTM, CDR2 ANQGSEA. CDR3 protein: CSVDPRGGVTF. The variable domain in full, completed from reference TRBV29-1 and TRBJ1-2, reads SAVISQKPSRDICQRGTSLTIQCQVDSQVTMMFWYRQQPGQSLTLIATANQGSEATYESGFVIDKFPISRPNLTFSTLTVSNMSPEDSSIYLCSVDPRGGVTFGSGTRLTVV.

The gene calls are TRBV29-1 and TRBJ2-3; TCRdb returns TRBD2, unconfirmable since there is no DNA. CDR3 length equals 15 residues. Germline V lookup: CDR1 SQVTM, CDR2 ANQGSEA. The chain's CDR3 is CSVAGLAPPTDTQYF.

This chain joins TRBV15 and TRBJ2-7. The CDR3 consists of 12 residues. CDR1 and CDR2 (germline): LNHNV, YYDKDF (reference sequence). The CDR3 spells CATRGDSYEQYF.

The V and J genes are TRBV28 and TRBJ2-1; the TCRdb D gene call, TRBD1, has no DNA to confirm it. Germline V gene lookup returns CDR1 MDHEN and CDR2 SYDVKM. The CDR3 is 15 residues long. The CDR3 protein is CACGGSLVSYNEQFF.

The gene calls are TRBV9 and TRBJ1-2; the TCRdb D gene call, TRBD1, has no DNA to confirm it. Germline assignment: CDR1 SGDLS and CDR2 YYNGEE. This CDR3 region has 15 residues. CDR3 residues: CASSGLRQGALGYTF.